These T cell receptor beta chains were read from a single sample in a study of blood T cell repertoires in COVID-19. Assay: immunoSEQ multiplex PCR; the TCRdb copy retains only in-frame clones and omits some. The data contain over 200,000 clones, 84% of them singletons. Specimen: peripheral blood. The receptors stem from a woman aged 50 to 65 with active or convalescent COVID-19. The CDR3 runs from the conserved cysteine through the conserved F or W. A D gene is named only where the DNA matches it firmly. Clone size, where shown, is once, few, many, or a class for clones that have expanded.

V: TRBV21-1; D: NA; size: NA; J: TRBJ1-6; DNA: TGTGCCAGCAGCAAATGGAGGAGCGGCCCCGCCTTAGGAACTGGGTCACCCCTCCACTTT; CDR3: CASSKWRSGPALGTGSPLHF
V: TRBV11-2; D: TRBD2; size: NA; J: TRBJ2-1; DNA: TGTGCCAGCAGCTATAGCGGGACTCGGTACAATGAGCAGTTCTTC; CDR3: CASSYSGTRYNEQFF
V: TRBV5-1; D: NA; size: NA; J: TRBJ2-2; DNA: TGCGCCAGTTCGCTCTCAGGGGACACCGGGGAGCTGTTTTTT; CDR3: CASSLSGDTGELFF
V: TRBV5-4; D: TRBD2; size: NA; J: TRBJ2-5; DNA: TGTGCCAGCAGCGTGGGGGGAGCGGGACGCGAGACCCAGTACTTC; CDR3: CASSVGGAGRETQYF
V: TRBV3-1/TRBV3-2; D: TRBD1; size: NA; J: TRBJ1-2; DNA: TGTGCCACCCAGGGGGGAAGTGGCTACACCTTC; CDR3: CATQGGSGYTF
V: TRBV19; D: NA; size: NA; J: TRBJ1-4; DNA: TGTGCCAGTAGTATCGTGAGAGATAATGAAAAACTGTTTTTT; CDR3: CASSIVRDNEKLFF
V: TRBV4-1; D: NA; size: NA; J: TRBJ2-2; DNA: TGCGCCAGCAGCCCTACAGCGGGCGGGGAGCTGTTTTTT; CDR3: CASSPTAGGELFF
V: TRBV28; D: TRBD1; size: NA; J: TRBJ2-2; DNA: TGTGCCAGCAGTTTAGGGCCCCGACAGGGGAGCACCGGGGAGCTGTTTTTT; CDR3: CASSLGPRQGSTGELFF
V: TRBV24-1; D: TRBD1; size: NA; J: TRBJ2-7; DNA: TGTGCCACCAGTGACCGTGGACAGGGTTTC; CDR3: CATSDRGQGF
V: TRBV7-6; D: TRBD1; size: NA; J: TRBJ1-6; DNA: TGTGCCAGCAGCTTCTACAGGGGGTTTGGGTCACCCCTCCACTTT; CDR3: CASSFYRGFGSPLHF
V: TRBV11-3; D: NA; size: NA; J: TRBJ2-5; DNA: TGTGCCAGCAGGAATCCATTTAGGGGTTGTTCCAACCAAGAGACCCAGTACTTC; CDR3: CASRNPFRGCSNQETQYF
V: TRBV18; D: TRBD1; size: NA; J: TRBJ2-2; DNA: TGTGCCAGCTCACCACGGGGACAGGGGGCGTCCGGGGAGCTGTTTTTT; CDR3: CASSPRGQGASGELFF
V: TRBV7-9; D: NA; size: once; J: TRBJ2-3; DNA: TGTGCCCTAAGGCCAGGCGTGACAGATACGCAGTATTTT; CDR3: CALRPGVTDTQYF
V: TRBV24-1; D: NA; size: NA; J: TRBJ2-1; DNA: TGTGCCACCAGTGACCTAGGAGGGCGCAATGAGCAGTTCTTC; CDR3: CATSDLGGRNEQFF
V: TRBV5-1; D: TRBD1; size: NA; J: TRBJ1-4; DNA: TGCGCCAGCAGTTGGGACAGGGCTAACAATGAAAAACTGTTTTTT; CDR3: CASSWDRANNEKLFF
V: TRBV19; D: TRBD1; size: NA; J: TRBJ1-1; DNA: TGTGCCAGCCGGACAGGGGGAGAAACTTGGACTGAAGCTTTCTTT; CDR3: CASRTGGETWTEAFF
V: TRBV7-2; D: TRBD1; size: NA; J: TRBJ2-3; DNA: TGTGCCAGCAGCTTATGGACAGGGGCAGATACGCAGTATTTT; CDR3: CASSLWTGADTQYF
V: TRBV29-1; D: NA; size: NA; J: TRBJ2-7; DNA: TGCAGCGTGGCAACAGGGATCAGCGCCTACGAGCAGTACTTC; CDR3: CSVATGISAYEQYF
V: TRBV19; D: TRBD2; size: NA; J: TRBJ2-7; DNA: TGTGCCAGTAGCTATTTTTTAGCGGGGCCCTACGAGCAGTACTTC; CDR3: CASSYFLAGPYEQYF
V: TRBV28; D: TRBD1; size: few; J: TRBJ1-6; DNA: TGTGCCAGCAGACGGACAGGGGATAGTTCACCCCTCCACTTT; CDR3: CASRRTGDSSPLHF
V: TRBV12-2; D: NA; size: NA; J: TRBJ1-6; DNA: TGTGCAAGTCGCCTCCGGCAAGGCAGGGGGTACGGTTCACCCCTCCACTTT; CDR3: CASRLRQGRGYGSPLHF
V: TRBV25-1; D: NA; size: NA; J: TRBJ1-2; DNA: TGTGCCAGCAGTGACCTCAGGGATGGCTATGGCTACACCTTC; CDR3: CASSDLRDGYGYTF
V: TRBV5-1; D: TRBD2; size: NA; J: TRBJ2-1; DNA: TGCGCCAGCTCAGCGGGAGCCCTAGTTAGCTCCTACAATGAGCAGTTCTTC; CDR3: CASSAGALVSSYNEQFF
V: TRBV6-4; D: NA; size: NA; J: TRBJ1-1; DNA: TGTGCCGCCGGGGGGGGCGGCACTGAAGCTTTCTTT; CDR3: CAAGGGGTEAFF
V: TRBV27; D: NA; size: few; J: TRBJ1-1; DNA: TGTGCCAGCAGTTTTGCGGGGAACACTGAAGCTTTCTTT; CDR3: CASSFAGNTEAFF
V: TRBV18; D: NA; size: NA; J: TRBJ1-2; DNA: TGTGCCAGCTCCCCCCAAGTGGGGGGGGATTTTGGCTACACCTTC; CDR3: CASSPQVGGDFGYTF
V: TRBV28; D: NA; size: NA; J: TRBJ1-2; DNA: TGTGCCAGCAGTACCTCCCCCGGGTGGCATGGCTACACCTTC; CDR3: CASSTSPGWHGYTF
V: TRBV7-9; D: NA; size: NA; J: TRBJ1-1; DNA: TGTGCCAGCAGCTTTACAAGGACGGGGACTGAAGCTTTCTTT; CDR3: CASSFTRTGTEAFF
V: TRBV10-2; D: NA; size: many; J: TRBJ1-2; DNA: TGCGCCAGCAGTGAGGACCGATGGAGCTATGGCTACACCTTC; CDR3: CASSEDRWSYGYTF
V: TRBV28; D: TRBD1; size: few; J: TRBJ2-7; DNA: TGTGCCAGCAGTAGCCTCTTAAGGGACAGTCGCACCTACGAGCAGTACTTC; CDR3: CASSSLLRDSRTYEQYF
V: TRBV6-5; D: NA; size: NA; J: TRBJ2-2; DNA: TGTGCCAGCACTAAGACGGGAGCTTACACCGGGGAGCTGTTTTTT; CDR3: CASTKTGAYTGELFF
V: TRBV11-2; D: TRBD2; size: NA; J: TRBJ2-5; DNA: TGTGCCAGCAGCTTAGCCCGCCGGGCTAGCGGGCTTCAAGAGACCCAGTACTTC; CDR3: CASSLARRASGLQETQYF